This TCR beta chain is from a study of cytomegalovirus exposure and HLA in healthy donors. Points on this clone: The antigen is undetermined.

Findings and caveats of the study: There were reportedly fewer N-insertions in an Asian-associated ancestry cluster than the roughly 700-donor mean, in a later analysis.

Both 60 Vbeta primers and 13 Jbeta primers went into the PCR. Assay used: immunoSEQ multiplex PCR; TCRdb lists only in-frame clones, some missing. The table includes over 100,000 clones, about four fifths detected once. From germline, CDR1 is WSHSY and CDR2 SAAADI. After removal of 6 bases from V and 4 bases from J, the junction contained 12 bases not matched to a gene. The CDR3 length is 16 residues. The chain recombines TRBV10-2 with TRBJ2-1, with 7 bases that match TRBD2. The specimen sequenced was PBMCs. The origin of this receptor is a man aged 25-45 years in good health and CMV-seropositive. CDR3 loop: CASRGGLGELYNEQFF. Written as DNA, the CDR3 is TGCGCCAGCAGGGGGGGGTTAGGAGAGCTGTACAATGAGCAGTTCTTC.